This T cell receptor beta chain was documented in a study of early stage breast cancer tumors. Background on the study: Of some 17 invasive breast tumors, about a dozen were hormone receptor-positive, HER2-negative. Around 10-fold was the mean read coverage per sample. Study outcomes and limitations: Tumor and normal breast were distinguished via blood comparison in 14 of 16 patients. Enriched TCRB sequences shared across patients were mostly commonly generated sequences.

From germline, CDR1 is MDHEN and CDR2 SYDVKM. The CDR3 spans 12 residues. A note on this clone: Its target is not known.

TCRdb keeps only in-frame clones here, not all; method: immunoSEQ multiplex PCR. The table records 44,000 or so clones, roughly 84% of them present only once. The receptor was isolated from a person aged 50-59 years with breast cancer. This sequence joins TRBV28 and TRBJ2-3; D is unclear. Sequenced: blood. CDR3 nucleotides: TGTGCTATCAGGCCCAGCACAGATACGCAGTATTTT. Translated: CAIRPSTDTQYF.